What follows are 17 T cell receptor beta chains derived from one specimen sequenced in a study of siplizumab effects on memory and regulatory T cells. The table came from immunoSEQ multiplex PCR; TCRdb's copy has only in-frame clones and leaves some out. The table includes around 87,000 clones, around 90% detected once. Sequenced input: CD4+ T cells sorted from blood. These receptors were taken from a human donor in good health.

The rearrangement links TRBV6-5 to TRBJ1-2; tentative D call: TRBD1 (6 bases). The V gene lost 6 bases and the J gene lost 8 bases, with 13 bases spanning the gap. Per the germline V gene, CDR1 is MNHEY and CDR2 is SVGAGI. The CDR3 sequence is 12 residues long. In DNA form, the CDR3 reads TGTGCCAGCAGCCTGGACAGAGGAGGCTACACCTTC. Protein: CASSLDRGGYTF.

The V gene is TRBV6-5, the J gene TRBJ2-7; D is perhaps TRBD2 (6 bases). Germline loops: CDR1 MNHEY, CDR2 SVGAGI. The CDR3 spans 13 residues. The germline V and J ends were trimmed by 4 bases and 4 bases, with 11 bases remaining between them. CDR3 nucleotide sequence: TGTGCCAGCAGTTGGGGACTCGGGTACGAGCAGTACTTC. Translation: CASSWGLGYEQYF.

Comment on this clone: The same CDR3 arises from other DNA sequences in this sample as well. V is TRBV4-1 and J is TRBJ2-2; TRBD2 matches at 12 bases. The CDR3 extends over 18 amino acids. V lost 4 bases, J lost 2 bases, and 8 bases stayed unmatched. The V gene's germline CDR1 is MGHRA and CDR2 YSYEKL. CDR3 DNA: TGCGCCAGCAGCCTTCTGACTAGCGGGAGAACAAACACCGGGGAGCTGTTTTTT. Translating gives CASSLLTSGRTNTGELFF.

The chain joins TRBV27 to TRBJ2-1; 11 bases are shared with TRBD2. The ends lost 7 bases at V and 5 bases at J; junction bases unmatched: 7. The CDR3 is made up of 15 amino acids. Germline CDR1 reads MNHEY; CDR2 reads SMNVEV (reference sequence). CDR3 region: CASKGSGRANNEQFF. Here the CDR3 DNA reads TGTGCCAGCAAGGGTAGCGGGAGGGCCAACAATGAGCAGTTCTTC.

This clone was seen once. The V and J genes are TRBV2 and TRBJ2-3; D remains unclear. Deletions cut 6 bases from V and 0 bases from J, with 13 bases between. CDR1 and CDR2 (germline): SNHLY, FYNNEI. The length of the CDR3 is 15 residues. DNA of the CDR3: TGTGCCAGCAGGGTTTCGAGAGCTAGCACAGATACGCAGTATTTT. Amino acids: CASRVSRASTDTQYF.

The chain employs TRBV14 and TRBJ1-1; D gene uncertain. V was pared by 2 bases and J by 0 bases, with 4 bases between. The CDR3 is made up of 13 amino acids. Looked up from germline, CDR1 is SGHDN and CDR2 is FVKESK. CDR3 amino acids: CASSQQMNTEAFF. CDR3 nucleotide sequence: TGTGCCAGCAGCCAACAGATGAACACTGAAGCTTTCTTT.

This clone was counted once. CDR3 bases: TGTGCCATCACCAACCAAGGGACTCCTACCTACAATGAGCAGTTCTTC. This translates into CAITNQGTPTYNEQFF. This sequence joins TRBV10-3 and TRBJ2-1; D might be TRBD2 (6 bases). V was pared by 7 bases and J by 2 bases, with 18 bases between. CDR3 length: 16 residues. CDR1 ENHRY and CDR2 SYGVKD come from the germline V gene.

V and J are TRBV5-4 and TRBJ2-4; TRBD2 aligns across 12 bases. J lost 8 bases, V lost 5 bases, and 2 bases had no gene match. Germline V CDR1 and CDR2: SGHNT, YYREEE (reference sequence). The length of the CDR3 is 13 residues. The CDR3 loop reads CASRTSGSYIQYF. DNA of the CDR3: TGTGCCAGCAGGACTAGCGGGAGTTACATTCAGTACTTC.

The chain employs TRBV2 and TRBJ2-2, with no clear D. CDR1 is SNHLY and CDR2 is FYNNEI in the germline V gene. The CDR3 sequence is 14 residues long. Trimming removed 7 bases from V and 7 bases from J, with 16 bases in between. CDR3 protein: CASTEWTPGGELFF. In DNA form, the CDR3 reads TGTGCCAGCACCGAATGGACGCCCGGCGGGGAGCTGTTTTTT.

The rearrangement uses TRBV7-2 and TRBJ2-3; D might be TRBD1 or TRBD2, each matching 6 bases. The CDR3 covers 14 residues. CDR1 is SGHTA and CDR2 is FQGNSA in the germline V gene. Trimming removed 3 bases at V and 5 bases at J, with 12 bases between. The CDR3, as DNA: TGTGCCAGCAGCTTGGGAGGAGGGGGAGATACGCAGTATTTT. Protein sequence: CASSLGGGGDTQYF.

CDR3 DNA: TGTGCCAGCAGGACAGCTAGCAATCAGCCCCAGCATTTT. Its protein product is CASRTASNQPQHF. The genes are TRBV6-1 and TRBJ1-5; a possible D gene is TRBD1 (5 bases). Looked up from germline, CDR1 is MNHNS and CDR2 is SASEGT. The CDR3 length is 13 residues. With 6 bases removed from V and 0 bases from J, the gap between germline ends came to 6 bases.

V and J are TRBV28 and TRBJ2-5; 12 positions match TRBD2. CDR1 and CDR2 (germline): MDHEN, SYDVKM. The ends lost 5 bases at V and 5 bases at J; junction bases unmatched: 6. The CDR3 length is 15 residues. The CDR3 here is CASSTSSGRAETQYF. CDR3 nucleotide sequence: TGTGCCAGCAGTACCTCTAGCGGGAGGGCGGAGACCCAGTACTTC.

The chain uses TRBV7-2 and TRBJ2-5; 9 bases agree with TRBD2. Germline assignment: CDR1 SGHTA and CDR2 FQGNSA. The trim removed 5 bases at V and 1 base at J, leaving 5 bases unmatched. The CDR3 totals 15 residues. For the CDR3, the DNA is TGTGCCAGCAGCACCTGGACTAGCGCCCAAGAGACCCAGTACTTC. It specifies CASSTWTSAQETQYF.

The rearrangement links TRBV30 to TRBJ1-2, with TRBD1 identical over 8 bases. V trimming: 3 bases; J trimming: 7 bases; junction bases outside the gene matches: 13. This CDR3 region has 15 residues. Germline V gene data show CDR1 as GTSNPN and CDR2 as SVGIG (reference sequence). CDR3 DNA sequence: TGTGCCTGGAGAGACGGACAGGGTGGTGTTCGTGGCTACACCTTC. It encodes CAWRDGQGGVRGYTF.

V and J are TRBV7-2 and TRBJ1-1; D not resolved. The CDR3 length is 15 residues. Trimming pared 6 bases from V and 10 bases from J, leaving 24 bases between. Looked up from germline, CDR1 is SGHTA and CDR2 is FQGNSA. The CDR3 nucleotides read TGTGCCAGCAGTTACACCTTAAGAGCAGAACTAGGAGCTTTCTTT. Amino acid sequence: CASSYTLRAELGAFF.

Here the CDR3 reads CASSHSGRSNEQFF. CDR3 DNA sequence: TGTGCCAGCAGCCATAGCGGGAGAAGCAATGAGCAGTTCTTC. V usage is TRBV7-3 and J usage is TRBJ2-1; TRBD2 matches at 9 bases. CDR1 and CDR2 from the germline V gene are SGHTA and FQGTGA. V lost 5 bases, J lost 6 bases, and 5 bases stayed unmatched. CDR3 size: 14 residues.

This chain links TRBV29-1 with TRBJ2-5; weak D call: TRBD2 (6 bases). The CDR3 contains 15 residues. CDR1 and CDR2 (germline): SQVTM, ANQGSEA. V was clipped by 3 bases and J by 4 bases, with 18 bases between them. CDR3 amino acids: CSVDELSGRGETQYF. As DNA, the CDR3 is TGCAGCGTTGACGAACTTAGCGGCCGGGGAGAGACCCAGTACTTC.